One sample yielded the 2 T cell receptor beta chains listed below, sequenced in a study of T cell clones after liver transplantation. Only in-frame clones appear in the TCRdb table, and some are missing; sequencing was by immunoSEQ multiplex PCR. The sample comprises 65,000 to 70,000 clones, about 91% of which are singletons, and approximately 0.96% rests with the top ten. Here the sequenced sample was CD4+ T cells from blood, taken less than 27 months after liver transplant. These receptors were obtained from a human patient who received a liver transplant. The graft donor may be the source of some T cells.

V usage is TRBV6-5 and J usage is TRBJ2-3, with 9 bases lining up with TRBD1. V trimming: 6 bases; J trimming: 5 bases; junction bases outside the gene matches: 3. The CDR3 is 13 residues long. Germline CDR1 and CDR2: MNHEY and SVGAGI. This chain's CDR3 is CASRTGGGDTQYF. The DNA of the CDR3 is TGTGCCAGCAGGACAGGGGGAGGAGATACGCAGTATTTT.

The chain uses TRBV7-2 and TRBJ2-1; TRBD1 is a possible D gene (6 bases). CDR1 is SGHTA, CDR2 FQGNSA, per germline. The CDR3 is made up of 15 amino acids. V was cut by 1 base and J by 5 bases, with 12 bases left in between. CDR3 in amino acids: CASSLVGGRNNEQFF. The CDR3 region has the DNA TGTGCCAGCAGCTTAGTAGGGGGAAGGAACAATGAGCAGTTCTTC.